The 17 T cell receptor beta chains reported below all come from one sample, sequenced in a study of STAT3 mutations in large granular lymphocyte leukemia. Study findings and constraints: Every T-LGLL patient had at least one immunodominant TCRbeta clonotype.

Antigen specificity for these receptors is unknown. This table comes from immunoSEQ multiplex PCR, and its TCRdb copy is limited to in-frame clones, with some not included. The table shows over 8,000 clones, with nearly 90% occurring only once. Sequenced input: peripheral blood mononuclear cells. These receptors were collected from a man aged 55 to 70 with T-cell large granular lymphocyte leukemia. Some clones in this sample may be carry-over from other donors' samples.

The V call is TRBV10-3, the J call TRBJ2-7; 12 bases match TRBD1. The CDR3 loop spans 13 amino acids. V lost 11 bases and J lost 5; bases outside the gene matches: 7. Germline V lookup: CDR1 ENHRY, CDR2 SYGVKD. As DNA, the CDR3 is TGTGCCCTCGGCGGGACAGGGGGCCACGAGCAGTACTTC. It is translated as CALGGTGGHEQYF.

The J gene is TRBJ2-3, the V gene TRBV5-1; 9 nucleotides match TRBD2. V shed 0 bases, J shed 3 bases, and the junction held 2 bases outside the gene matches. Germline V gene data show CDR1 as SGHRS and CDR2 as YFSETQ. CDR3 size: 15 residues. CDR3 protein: CASSLDGLATDTQYF. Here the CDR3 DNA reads TGCGCCAGCAGCTTGGACGGACTAGCGACAGATACGCAGTATTTT.

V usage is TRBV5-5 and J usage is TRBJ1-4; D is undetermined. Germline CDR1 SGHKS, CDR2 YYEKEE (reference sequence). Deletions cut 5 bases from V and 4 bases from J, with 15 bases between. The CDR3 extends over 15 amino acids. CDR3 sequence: CASRSISEVNEKLFF. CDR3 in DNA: TGTGCCAGCAGATCGATCTCAGAGGTTAATGAAAAACTGTTTTTT.

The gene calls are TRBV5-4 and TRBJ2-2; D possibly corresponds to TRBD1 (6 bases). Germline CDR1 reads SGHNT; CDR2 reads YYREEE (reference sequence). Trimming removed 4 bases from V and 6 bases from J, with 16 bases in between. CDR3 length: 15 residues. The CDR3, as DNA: TGTGCCAGCAGCAAAGGGGGAAGGGACGCCGGGGAGCTGTTTTTT. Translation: CASSKGGRDAGELFF. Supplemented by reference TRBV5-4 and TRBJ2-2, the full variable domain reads ETGVTQSPTHLIKTRGQQVTLRCSSQSGHNTVSWYQQALGQGPQFIFQYYREEENGRGNFPPRFSGLQFPNYSSELNVNALELDDSALYLCASSKGGRDAGELFFGEGSRLTVL.

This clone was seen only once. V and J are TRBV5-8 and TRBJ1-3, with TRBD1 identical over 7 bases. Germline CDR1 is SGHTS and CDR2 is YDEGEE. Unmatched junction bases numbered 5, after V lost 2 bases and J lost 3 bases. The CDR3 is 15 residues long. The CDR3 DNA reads TGTGCCAGCAGCTTCGGGGACAGCCGTGGAAACACCATATATTTT. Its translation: CASSFGDSRGNTIYF.

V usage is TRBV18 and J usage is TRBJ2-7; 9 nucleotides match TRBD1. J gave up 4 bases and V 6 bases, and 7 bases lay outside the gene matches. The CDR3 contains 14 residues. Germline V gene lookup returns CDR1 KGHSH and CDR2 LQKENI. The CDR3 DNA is TGTGCCAGCTCTCAAGCGGGACAGGGTTACGAGCAGTACTTC. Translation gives CASSQAGQGYEQYF.

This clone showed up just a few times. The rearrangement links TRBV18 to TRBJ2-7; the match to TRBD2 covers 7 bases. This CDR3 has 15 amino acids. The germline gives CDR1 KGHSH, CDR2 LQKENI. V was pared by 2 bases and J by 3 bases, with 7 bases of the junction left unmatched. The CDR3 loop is CASSPSGTPYYEQYF. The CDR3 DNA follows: TGTGCCAGCTCACCAAGCGGGACTCCTTACTACGAGCAGTACTTC.

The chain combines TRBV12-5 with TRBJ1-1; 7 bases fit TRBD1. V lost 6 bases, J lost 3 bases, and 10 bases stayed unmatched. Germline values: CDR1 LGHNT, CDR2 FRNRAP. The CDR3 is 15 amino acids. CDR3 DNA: TGTGCTAGTGGCCCCTCTCGAGGGGGCGACACTGAAGCTTTCTTT. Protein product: CASGPSRGGDTEAFF.

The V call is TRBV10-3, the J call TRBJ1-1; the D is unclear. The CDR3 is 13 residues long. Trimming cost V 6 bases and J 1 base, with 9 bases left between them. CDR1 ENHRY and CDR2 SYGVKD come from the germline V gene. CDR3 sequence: CAISLRGNTEAFF. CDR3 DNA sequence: TGTGCCATCAGCCTCCGTGGGAACACTGAAGCTTTCTTT.

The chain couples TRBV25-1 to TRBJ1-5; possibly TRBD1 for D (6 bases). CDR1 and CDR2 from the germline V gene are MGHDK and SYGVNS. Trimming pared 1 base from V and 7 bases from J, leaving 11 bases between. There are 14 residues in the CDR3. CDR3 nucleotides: TGTGCCAGCAGTGAATGGGGGGGCGGGCAGCCCCAGCATTTT. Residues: CASSEWGGGQPQHF.

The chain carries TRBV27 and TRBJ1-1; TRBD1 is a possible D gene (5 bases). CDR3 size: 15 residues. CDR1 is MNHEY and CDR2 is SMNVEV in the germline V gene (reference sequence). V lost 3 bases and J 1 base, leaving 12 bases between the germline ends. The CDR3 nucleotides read TGTGCCAGCAGTTTTTGGGGGAATGAGAACACTGAAGCTTTCTTT. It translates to CASSFWGNENTEAFF.

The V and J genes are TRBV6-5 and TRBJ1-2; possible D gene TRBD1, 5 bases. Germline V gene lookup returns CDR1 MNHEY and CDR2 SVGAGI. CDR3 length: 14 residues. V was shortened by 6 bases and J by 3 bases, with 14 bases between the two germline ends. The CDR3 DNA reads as TGTGCCAGCAGCACCGGGGGGGGGTACTATGGCTACACCTTC. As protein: CASSTGGGYYGYTF.

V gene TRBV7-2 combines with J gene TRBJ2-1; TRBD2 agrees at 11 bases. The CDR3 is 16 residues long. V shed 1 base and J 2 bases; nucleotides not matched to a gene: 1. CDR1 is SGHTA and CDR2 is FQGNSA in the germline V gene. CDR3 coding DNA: TGTGCCAGCAGCTTAGTAGCGGGAGGGCCCTACAATGAGCAGTTCTTC. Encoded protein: CASSLVAGGPYNEQFF.

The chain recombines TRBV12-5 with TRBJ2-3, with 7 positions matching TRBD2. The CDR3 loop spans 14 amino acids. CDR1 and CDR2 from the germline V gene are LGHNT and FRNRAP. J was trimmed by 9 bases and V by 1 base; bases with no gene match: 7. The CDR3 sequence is CASGLGTSDQTQYF. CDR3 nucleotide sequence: TGTGCTAGTGGTTTGGGTACTAGCGATCAAACGCAGTATTTT.

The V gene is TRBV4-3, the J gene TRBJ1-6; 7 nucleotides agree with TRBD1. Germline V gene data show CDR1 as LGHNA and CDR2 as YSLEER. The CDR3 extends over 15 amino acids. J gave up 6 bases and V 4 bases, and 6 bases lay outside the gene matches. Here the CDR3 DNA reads TGCGCCAGCAGCCTAGACAGGGAACCTAATTCACCCCTCCACTTT. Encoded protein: CASSLDREPNSPLHF.

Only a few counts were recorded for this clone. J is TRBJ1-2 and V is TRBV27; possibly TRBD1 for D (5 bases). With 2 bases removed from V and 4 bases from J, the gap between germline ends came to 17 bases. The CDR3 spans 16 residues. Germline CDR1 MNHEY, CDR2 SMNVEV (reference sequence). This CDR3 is CASSLIPGGDVYGYTF. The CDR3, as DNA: TGTGCCAGCAGTTTAATTCCTGGGGGGGATGTCTATGGCTACACCTTC.

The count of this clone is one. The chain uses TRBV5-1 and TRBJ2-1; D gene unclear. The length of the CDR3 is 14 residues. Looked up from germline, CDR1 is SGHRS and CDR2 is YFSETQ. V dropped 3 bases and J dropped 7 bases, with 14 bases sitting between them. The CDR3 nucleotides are TGCGCCAGCAGCTCCGGCGATGACCGGAATGAGCAGTTCTTC. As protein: CASSSGDDRNEQFF.